A single count supports the clone carrying this T cell receptor (beta chain). Its antigen remains unknown. Libraries were prepared by immunoSEQ multiplex PCR; TCRdb keeps only in-frame clonotypes and omits some of them. The profile shows more than 95,000 clones, roughly 91% of them singletons. This specimen comes from a study of T cell responses to AZD1222 COVID-19 vaccine. Study-wide results and caveats: Clonal diversity was possibly underestimated, and the donors were mostly white British, with more females. Recipients of AZD1222 seropositive at baseline numbered only 6 or 7. Targeting of unmutated variant regions was reportedly seen in nearly half of spike-specific TCRs.

Sequenced here: peripheral blood, sampled 28 days after the second AZD1222 dose. This TCR came from an adult who received the AZD1222 COVID-19 vaccine.

The CDR3 protein is CASSTPRADQETQYF. In nucleotides, the CDR3 is TGTGCCAGCAGTACCCCTAGAGCGGATCAAGAGACCCAGTACTTC. The chain is built from TRBV6-2 or TRBV6-3 and TRBJ2-5; perhaps TRBD2 as D (5 bases). CDR1 MNHEY and CDR2 SVGEGT come from the germline V gene. Trimming removed 5 bases at V and 2 bases at J, with 15 bases between. The length of the CDR3 is 15 residues.